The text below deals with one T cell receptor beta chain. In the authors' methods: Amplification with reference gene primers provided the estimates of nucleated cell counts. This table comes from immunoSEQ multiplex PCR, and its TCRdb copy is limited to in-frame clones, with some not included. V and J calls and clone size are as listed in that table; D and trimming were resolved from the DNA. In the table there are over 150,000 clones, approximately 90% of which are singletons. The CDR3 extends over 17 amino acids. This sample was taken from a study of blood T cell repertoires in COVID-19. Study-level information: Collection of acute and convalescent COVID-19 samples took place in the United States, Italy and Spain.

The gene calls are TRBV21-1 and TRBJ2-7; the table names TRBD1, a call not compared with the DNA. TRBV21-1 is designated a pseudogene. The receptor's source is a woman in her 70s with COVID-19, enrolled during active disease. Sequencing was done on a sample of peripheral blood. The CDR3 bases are TGTGCCAGCAGCAAAGGGGTAGGGACAGGGCTCGACTACGAGCAGTACTTC. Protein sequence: CASSKGVGTGLDYEQYF.